The present TCR beta chain was sequenced within a study of control samples from healthy donors and cancer patients. This CDR3 spans 17 amino acids. Some clones are missing from TCRdb's copy, which holds only in-frame ones; the method was immunoSEQ multiplex PCR. The table includes 120,000 to 150,000 clones, 89% detected once. The source material was blood. The TCR sequence derives from a man aged 25-40 years in good health. V and J are TRBV21-1 and TRBJ1-2. TRBV21-1 is deemed a pseudogene. CDR3 nucleotides: TGTGCCAGCAGCAAAGTTTCGGTCAGGACGAAAAACTATGGCTACACCTTC. This codes for CASSKVSVRTKNYGYTF.